Given below is one TCR beta chain in context. Its target is unknown. V lost 0 bases and J lost 9, with 12 bases in between. This CDR3 has 13 amino acids. The V gene's germline CDR1 is GTSNPN and CDR2 SVGIG (reference sequence). The CD4+ fraction was divided into a CD45RA+ naive subset and a CD45RA-negative memory subset. Sequencing used immunoSEQ multiplex PCR; TCRdb keeps in-frame clones, though not all of them. The sample has under 2,500,000 clones; roughly 95% are singletons. The data belong to a study of shared clonotypes between healthy human individuals. The study, taken as a whole, reports: When naive CD4 clonotypes were compared across a few donors, around 5% were shared. Estimated richness was generally greater in naive than memory subsets. The small donor group covered limited genetic and exposure diversity.

This chain uses TRBV30 with TRBJ2-4; perhaps TRBD2 as D (6 bases). The clonotype comes from a young man in good health. Source material: naive CD4+ T cells sorted from blood. Subset meaning: CD45RA+ positively selected. As DNA, the CDR3 is TGTGCCTGGAGTGTGGGGGGTTTTCGCATTCAGTACTTC. Residues: CAWSVGGFRIQYF.